This T cell receptor (beta chain) was identified during a study of human T cells and chemical hapten exposure. The overall study: The sensitizer, 2% DPC, was used on roughly 2 cm by roughly 2 cm of upper inner arm skin. General study results and limits: Each of the donors had alopecia, so their immune responses may not resemble those of healthy people.

The CDR3 has 17 residues. In germline, CDR1 is LGHDT, CDR2 YNNKEL (reference sequence). V was clipped by 2 bases and J by 1 base; unmatched bases: 4. Time point specified: patch test 1, 2 weeks after DPC sensitization. Stated treatment: therapeutic diphenylcyclopropenone sensitization with weekly scalp DPC. Patients had alopecia, were aged 18 to 70, and were not pregnant. One entry per CDR3 protein results from TCRdb running MiXCR on the RACE reads. The profile shows around 53,000 distinct CDR3 sequences, around 9% of them singletons. This clonotype was recorded many times. Antigen: not known. The sequencing used whole blood, collected in connection with sensitization to the hapten diphenylcyclopropenone (DPC). V is TRBV3-1 and J is TRBJ1-4; 10 bases are a match to TRBD1. This clonotype originated in a woman aged 50 to 60 with alopecia areata. Some clones in this sample may be carry-over from other donors' samples. Here the CDR3 DNA reads TGTGCCAGCAGCCAACCGGGACAGGGGTTAACTAATGAAAAACTGTTTTTT. This encodes CASSQPGQGLTNEKLFF. Variable domain in full (rest from reference TRBV3-1 and TRBJ1-4): DTAVSQTPKYLVTQMGNDKSIKCEQNLGHDTMYWYKQDSKKFLKIMFSYNNKELIINETVPNRFSPKSPDKAHLNLHINSLELGDSAVYFCASSQPGQGLTNEKLFFGSGTQLSVL.